A selection of T cell receptor beta chains follows, all from one sample in a study of graft-versus-host responses after intestinal transplantation. The method was immunoSEQ multiplex PCR; TCRdb's version includes in-frame clones alone and lacks a portion of them. The sample consists of tens of thousands of clones, 90% to 95% of them appearing once. This specimen consisted of PBMCs, obtained 16 days after intestinal transplant. These receptors were taken from a human patient who received an intestinal transplant, so some T cells may come from the graft donor. Each CDR3 is given with its conserved first and last residue. The D gene is left open where the match is weak. A row's size may be missing; if present it is once, few, many or a size class.

NA | TRBJ1-5 | 15 | TRBV7-8 | NA | CASSLEQNSNQPQHF | TGTGCCAGCAGCTTAGAACAGAATAGCAATCAGCCCCAGCATTTT
NA | TRBJ2-7 | 14 | TRBV7-8 | NA | CASSLDTARYEQYF | TGTGCCAGCAGCTTAGATACGGCCCGCTACGAGCAGTACTTC
once | TRBJ1-6 | 14 | TRBV6-5 | TRBD1 | CASKIRQGNSPLHF | TGTGCCAGCAAAATACGACAGGGCAATTCACCCCTCCACTTT
NA | TRBJ1-1 | 16 | TRBV7-2 | TRBD1 | CASSPEGGRGETEAFF | TGTGCCAGCAGCCCGGAGGGCGGCAGGGGGGAAACTGAAGCTTTCTTT
NA | TRBJ2-5 | 12 | TRBV7-2 | NA | CASSLAADTQYF | TGTGCCAGCAGCTTAGCGGCAGATACCCAGTACTTC
NA | TRBJ2-3 | 14 | TRBV4-2 | NA | CASSQPGAPDTQYF | TGTGCCAGCAGCCAGCCGGGGGCCCCAGATACGCAGTATTTT
NA | TRBJ2-3 | 19 | TRBV4-1 | TRBD2 | CASSHTPTSGRSGTDTQYF | TGCGCCAGCAGCCACACCCCGACTAGCGGGAGGTCCGGCACAGATACGCAGTATTTT
NA | TRBJ2-7 | 13 | TRBV9 | NA | CASSSGQPEEQYF | TGTGCCAGCAGCTCGGGACAACCGGAGGAGCAGTACTTC
NA | TRBJ2-1 | 13 | TRBV27 | NA | CASSPVPLNEQFF | TGTGCCAGCAGTCCCGTACCCCTCAATGAGCAGTTCTTC
NA | TRBJ2-5 | 13 | TRBV2 | NA | CASSEAVGETQYF | TGTGCCAGCAGTGAAGCGGTTGGGGAGACCCAGTACTTC
NA | TRBJ1-2 | 11 | TRBV2 | TRBD1 | CAIRGSYGYTF | TGTGCCATCAGGGGGTCCTATGGCTACACCTTC
NA | TRBJ2-7 | 16 | TRBV5-4 | TRBD2 | CASSSGRLAFSYEQYF | TGTGCCAGCAGCTCCGGGAGACTAGCGTTCTCCTACGAGCAGTACTTC
NA | TRBJ2-7 | 18 | TRBV4-2 | NA | CASSQRPIGAGTTYEQYF | TGTGCCAGCAGCCAACGACCCATTGGGGCAGGAACCACCTACGAGCAGTACTTC
NA | TRBJ1-1 | 13 | TRBV6-6 | NA | CASSYSGGAQAFF | TGTGCCAGCAGTTACTCGGGTGGGGCCCAAGCTTTCTTT
NA | TRBJ1-1 | 14 | TRBV28 | TRBD1 | CASSLSRGPAEAFF | TGTGCCAGCAGTTTAAGTAGGGGGCCAGCTGAAGCTTTCTTT
NA | TRBJ1-5 | 16 | TRBV7-9 | NA | CASSLALGEGNQPQHF | TGTGCCAGCAGCTTAGCGCTGGGTGAAGGCAATCAGCCCCAGCATTTT
NA | TRBJ2-2 | 18 | TRBV27 | TRBD1 | CASSHPTTGTGDTGELFF | TGTGCCAGCAGTCACCCTACCACCGGGACAGGGGACACCGGGGAGCTGTTTTTT
NA | TRBJ1-3 | 14 | TRBV2 | NA | CASSGIFSGNTIYF | TGTGCCAGCAGTGGGATATTCTCTGGAAACACCATATATTTT
NA | TRBJ2-7 | 16 | TRBV27 | TRBD2 | CASSLFSWTSGYEQYF | TGTGCCAGCAGTTTATTTAGCTGGACTAGCGGCTACGAGCAGTACTTC
once | TRBJ1-1 | 14 | TRBV9 | TRBD1 | CASSPGTANTEAFF | TGTGCCAGCAGCCCGGGGACAGCGAACACTGAAGCTTTCTTT
NA | TRBJ2-7 | 15 | TRBV4-1 | TRBD1 | CASSQADRGSYEQYF | TGCGCCAGCAGCCAAGCAGACAGGGGGAGCTACGAGCAGTACTTC
NA | TRBJ2-1 | 14 | TRBV6-1 | NA | CASSDPLLVPEQFF | TGTGCCAGCAGTGACCCTCTGTTGGTCCCTGAGCAGTTCTTC
once | TRBJ1-5 | 14 | TRBV27 | NA | CASRAVGSNQPQHF | TGTGCCAGCAGGGCGGTCGGGAGCAATCAGCCCCAGCATTTT
NA | TRBJ1-1 | 14 | TRBV28 | NA | CASSWGSGLTEAFF | TGTGCCAGCAGCTGGGGGTCTGGGTTAACTGAAGCTTTCTTT
NA | TRBJ1-5 | 15 | TRBV7-9 | NA | CASSLGGVGNQPQHF | TGTGCCAGCAGCTTAGGAGGGGTCGGCAATCAGCCCCAGCATTTT
NA | TRBJ1-1 | 12 | TRBV4-2 | NA | CASSLRGTEAFF | TGTGCCAGCAGCCTTCGGGGTACTGAAGCTTTCTTT
NA | TRBJ2-4 | 19 | TRBV29-1 | NA | CSVEMAEDRKQLAKNIQYF | TGCAGCGTTGAAATGGCTGAAGACAGGAAACAACTAGCCAAAAACATTCAGTACTTC
once | TRBJ2-7 | 16 | TRBV6-1 | NA | CASSERAGRNTYEQYF | TGTGCCAGCAGTGAACGGGCAGGGAGAAATACCTACGAGCAGTACTTC
NA | TRBJ1-5 | 14 | TRBV9 | TRBD1 | CAGSSGTEDQPQHF | TGTGCCGGCAGCTCCGGGACAGAAGATCAGCCCCAGCATTTT
NA | TRBJ2-5 | 17 | TRBV5-5 | TRBD1 | CASSLAADRGLGETQYF | TGTGCCAGCAGCTTGGCCGCCGACAGGGGGCTGGGGGAGACCCAGTACTTC
NA | TRBJ2-7 | 17 | TRBV28 | NA | CASSWVFSSPSSYEQYF | TGTGCCAGCAGCTGGGTATTTTCTAGCCCGAGCTCCTACGAGCAGTACTTC
NA | TRBJ2-2 | 14 | TRBV28 | NA | CASRWGQNTGELFF | TGTGCCAGCAGATGGGGACAGAACACCGGGGAGCTGTTTTTT
NA | TRBJ1-6 | 17 | TRBV19 | NA | CASSMLTLSSYNSPLHF | TGTGCCAGTAGTATGCTTACCTTGAGCTCCTATAATTCACCCCTCCACTTT
once | TRBJ2-5 | 12 | TRBV15 | NA | CATGGGDETQYF | TGTGCCACCGGTGGGGGCGACGAGACCCAGTACTTC
NA | TRBJ2-7 | 15 | TRBV6-5 | NA | CASCLVRDFSYEQYF | TGTGCCAGCTGTCTAGTCCGGGACTTTTCCTACGAGCAGTACTTC
NA | TRBJ2-7 | 13 | TRBV9 | NA | CASSVAGSYEQYF | TGTGCCAGCAGCGTAGCAGGGTCCTACGAGCAGTACTTC
NA | TRBJ2-1 | 16 | TRBV29-1 | TRBD2 | CSVLSYVAGDYNEQFF | TGCAGCGTTCTCAGTTATGTGGCGGGAGACTACAATGAGCAGTTCTTC
once | TRBJ2-1 | 17 | TRBV4-1 | TRBD2 | CASSQDFSGRAQNEQFF | TGCGCCAGCAGCCAAGATTTTAGCGGGAGGGCCCAAAATGAGCAGTTCTTC
NA | TRBJ2-7 | 17 | TRBV5-6 | TRBD2 | CASSLVGGRSGMSEQYF | TGTGCCAGCAGCTTGGTGGGGGGTAGGAGCGGGATGAGCGAGCAGTACTTC
NA | TRBJ2-1 | 16 | TRBV9 | NA | CASSQSLLSSYNEQFF | TGTGCCAGCAGCCAATCCCTTTTGAGCTCCTACAATGAGCAGTTCTTC
NA | TRBJ2-1 | 15 | TRBV5-6 | TRBD1 | CASSSPGQGINEQFF | TGTGCCAGCAGCTCCCCGGGACAGGGGATCAATGAGCAGTTCTTC
NA | TRBJ2-7 | 16 | TRBV11-2 | NA | CASSSQYGGSPYEQYF | TGTGCCAGCAGCTCCCAATACGGGGGTAGTCCCTACGAGCAGTACTTC
NA | TRBJ2-7 | 15 | TRBV5-4 | TRBD1 | CASSSHGQGPYEQYF | TGTGCCAGCAGCTCCCATGGACAGGGTCCCTACGAGCAGTACTTC
NA | TRBJ1-2 | 14 | TRBV7-8 | TRBD1 | CASSLWDRVYGYTF | TGTGCCAGCAGCTTATGGGACAGGGTGTATGGCTACACCTTC
NA | TRBJ2-1 | 15 | TRBV5-6 | TRBD2 | CASSRSTSGSYEQFF | TGTGCCAGCAGCCGGAGTACTAGCGGGAGCTATGAGCAGTTCTTC
NA | TRBJ2-5 | 17 | TRBV6-1 | NA | CASSEALRGIGGETQYF | TGTGCCAGCAGTGAAGCTCTAAGGGGGATAGGAGGAGAGACCCAGTACTTC
NA | TRBJ2-1 | 16 | TRBV27 | TRBD2 | CASSLWLAGGPYEQFF | TGTGCCAGCAGTTTATGGCTAGCGGGAGGGCCGTATGAGCAGTTCTTC
NA | TRBJ1-2 | 14 | TRBV28 | TRBD1 | CASSSPGQGYGYTF | TGTGCCAGCAGTTCCCCCGGACAGGGATATGGCTACACCTTC
NA | TRBJ2-7 | 13 | TRBV6-5 | NA | CASSYLASYEQYF | TGTGCCAGCAGTTACCTAGCGTCCTACGAGCAGTACTTC
NA | TRBJ2-5 | 17 | TRBV10-3 | TRBD1 | CAISGRTGATRGETQYF | TGTGCCATCAGTGGTAGAACAGGGGCTACCAGGGGAGAGACCCAGTACTTC
NA | TRBJ2-1 | 13 | TRBV6-5 | TRBD1 | CATEGAKRNEQFF | TGTGCCACCGAGGGGGCGAAGAGGAATGAGCAGTTCTTC
NA | TRBJ2-3 | 18 | TRBV14 | TRBD2 | CASSQGRLAGASPDTQYF | TGTGCCAGCAGCCAAGGGCGGCTAGCGGGAGCTTCCCCAGATACGCAGTATTTT
NA | TRBJ2-4 | 11 | TRBV10-2 | TRBD2 | CASRDGLAQYF | TGCGCCAGCAGGGATGGACTAGCGCAGTACTTC
NA | TRBJ1-3 | 14 | TRBV5-8 | NA | CASSFPELGNTIYF | TGTGCCAGCAGCTTTCCGGAGCTCGGAAACACCATATATTTT
NA | TRBJ2-7 | 12 | TRBV2 | NA | CASRDRSYEQYF | TGTGCCAGCAGGGACAGATCCTACGAGCAGTACTTC
NA | TRBJ2-5 | 17 | TRBV29-1 | TRBD2 | CSVQGLAGAFELETQYF | TGCAGCGTTCAGGGACTAGCGGGAGCGTTTGAGCTGGAGACCCAGTACTTC
NA | TRBJ1-5 | 13 | TRBV28 | NA | CATDWGVLGPQHF | TGTGCCACCGATTGGGGGGTCTTGGGGCCCCAGCATTTT
NA | TRBJ1-4 | 14 | TRBV28 | NA | CASSLDITNEKLFF | TGTGCCAGCAGTTTGGACATAACTAATGAAAAACTGTTTTTT
NA | TRBJ1-2 | 15 | TRBV7-3 | NA | CASSLTTRTNYGYTF | TGTGCCAGCAGCTTAACTACCAGAACTAACTATGGCTACACCTTC